This is a list of T cell receptor beta chains from one sample in a study of control samples from healthy donors and cancer patients. Profiled with immunoSEQ multiplex PCR; TCRdb holds only in-frame clones, not every one. The sample includes around 200,000 clones, 80% to 95% of them seen just once. Sequencing was carried out using blood. The receptor set was obtained from a man between 18 and 29 years old in good health. CDR3s include the opening cysteine and the closing phenylalanine or tryptophan. D genes are given only for firm matches. Expanded clones are given a class, and other clones once, few, many or no size at all.

CASSRHSQATNEKLFF,TGTGCCAGCAGCAGACACTCACAAGCAACTAATGAAAAACTGTTTTTT,TRBJ1-4,NA,16,NA,TRBV3-1/TRBV3-2
CASSPLGQVTYEQYF,TGTGCCAGCAGTCCCTTGGGACAGGTTACCTACGAGCAGTACTTC,TRBJ2-7,TRBD1,15,NA,TRBV25-1
CASIQGRLENTEAFF,TGTGCCAGCATTCAGGGAAGGTTGGAGAACACTGAAGCTTTCTTT,TRBJ1-1,NA,15,once,TRBV2
CASSYYGGFSYEQYF,TGCGCCAGCAGCTATTACGGGGGCTTTTCCTACGAGCAGTACTTC,TRBJ2-7,NA,15,once,TRBV5-1
CAWSVLRGIEAFF,TGTGCCTGGAGTGTACTTAGAGGGATTGAAGCTTTCTTT,TRBJ1-1,NA,13,NA,TRBV30
CASSALTGFTGELFF,TGTGCCAGCAGCGCGCTTACGGGGTTCACCGGGGAGCTGTTTTTT,TRBJ2-2,NA,15,NA,TRBV9
CASRRAAGNTIYF,TGTGCCAGCAGACGGGCGGCTGGAAACACCATATATTTT,TRBJ1-3,NA,13,NA,TRBV12-3/TRBV12-4
CASSPDRPWVSLHF,TGTGCCAGCAGCCCGGACAGGCCCTGGGTATCGCTCCACTTT,TRBJ1-6,TRBD1,14,few,TRBV7-2
CASSSLAGGELFF,TGTGCCAGCAGTTCTCTAGCCGGGGGGGAGCTGTTTTTT,TRBJ2-2,NA,13,NA,TRBV27
CASSLVSGAPKNIQYF,TGCGCCAGCAGCTTGGTTTCGGGGGCGCCTAAAAACATTCAGTACTTC,TRBJ2-4,NA,16,NA,TRBV5-1
CASSWRQPSYNEQFF,TGTGCCAGCAGCTGGCGACAGCCTTCCTACAATGAGCAGTTCTTC,TRBJ2-1,NA,15,NA,TRBV6-2/TRBV6-3
CASSSGPKAFF,TGTGCCAGCAGTTCTGGCCCAAAAGCTTTCTTT,TRBJ1-1,NA,11,NA,TRBV12-3/TRBV12-4
CASSFRQGFSTDTQYF,TGTGCCAGCAGTTTTAGGCAGGGATTTAGCACAGATACGCAGTATTTT,TRBJ2-3,NA,16,NA,TRBV28
CASSRRTDLTDTQYF,TGTGCCAGCTCAAGACGGACGGATCTCACAGATACGCAGTATTTT,TRBJ2-3,NA,15,NA,TRBV18
CASSTGPHVEQYF,TGTGCCAGCAGTACCGGGCCTCACGTCGAGCAGTACTTC,TRBJ2-7,NA,13,NA,TRBV12-3/TRBV12-4
CAWSVRRGNGGYTF,TGTGCCTGGAGTGTACGCAGGGGCAATGGGGGCTACACCTTC,TRBJ1-2,NA,14,NA,TRBV30
CASSPGLSTDTQYF,TGCGCCAGCAGCCCAGGTCTTAGCACAGATACGCAGTATTTT,TRBJ2-3,NA,14,NA,TRBV5-1
CASSSTGGQDTQYF,TGTGCCAGCAGCTCGACGGGGGGCCAAGATACGCAGTATTTT,TRBJ2-3,NA,14,NA,TRBV5-6
CASSPQGQRSSGNTIYF,TGTGCCAGCTCACCACAGGGACAGCGGAGCTCTGGAAACACCATATATTTT,TRBJ1-3,TRBD1,17,NA,TRBV18
CAHKGIDEKLFF,TGTGCACATAAGGGAATCGATGAAAAACTGTTTTTT,TRBJ1-4,NA,12,NA,TRBV6-5
CASSDRMSKTGELFF,TGTGCCAGTAGTGATCGGATGTCCAAAACCGGGGAGCTGTTTTTT,TRBJ2-2,NA,15,NA,TRBV19
CAIGDGEKLFF,TGTGCCATTGGGGACGGGGAAAAACTGTTTTTT,TRBJ1-4,NA,11,NA,TRBV10-3
CASRRPLGVNEQFF,TGTGCCAGCAGACGCCCCCTCGGAGTAAATGAGCAGTTCTTC,TRBJ2-1,NA,14,NA,TRBV28
CASSLRAGRREQYF,TGTGCCAGCAGCTTGAGGGCAGGGAGGCGCGAGCAGTACTTC,TRBJ2-7,NA,14,few,TRBV5-6
CASSRQYSNQPQHF,TGTGCCAGTAGTAGGCAGTATAGCAATCAGCCCCAGCATTTT,TRBJ1-5,NA,14,NA,TRBV19
CASSKGTRNQPQHF,TGTGCCAGCTCTAAAGGCACACGCAATCAGCCCCAGCATTTT,TRBJ1-5,NA,14,few,TRBV18
CASSLSSSGNTIYF,TGTGCCAGCAGCTTAAGCTCGTCGGGAAACACCATATATTTT,TRBJ1-3,NA,14,few,TRBV7-9
CASSPPGGKNTEAFF,TGTGCCAGCAGCCCTCCAGGGGGGAAGAACACTGAAGCTTTCTTT,TRBJ1-1,NA,15,NA,TRBV21-1
CAWKPLADPTNEQYF,TGTGCCTGGAAACCCCTAGCGGACCCTACCAACGAGCAGTACTTC,TRBJ2-7,TRBD2,15,NA,TRBV30
CASSPRQYGYTF,TGTGCCAGCAGTCCCCGACAGTATGGCTACACCTTC,TRBJ1-2,NA,12,NA,TRBV28
CASSAERGGAETQYF,TGTGCCAGCAGTGCAGAGCGGGGGGGCGCGGAGACCCAGTACTTC,TRBJ2-5,TRBD2,15,NA,TRBV2
CASSQRGGQNIQETQYF,TGCGCCAGCAGCCAAAGGGGGGGACAGAATATCCAAGAGACCCAGTACTTC,TRBJ2-5,NA,17,NA,TRBV4-1
CASSWGDYNSPLHF,TGTGCCAGCAGTTGGGGAGATTATAATTCACCCCTCCACTTT,TRBJ1-6,NA,14,NA,TRBV6-5
CASSQGSGGKTQYF,TGTGCCAGCAGCCAAGGGAGTGGTGGAAAGACCCAGTACTTC,TRBJ2-5,NA,14,NA,TRBV3-1/TRBV3-2
CASSFQGANTGELFF,TGTGCCAGTAGTTTCCAGGGGGCAAACACCGGGGAGCTGTTTTTT,TRBJ2-2,TRBD1,15,NA,TRBV19
CASSQGKKRGGLDEQYF,TGCGCCAGCAGCCAAGGGAAGAAGCGGGGGGGCCTAGACGAGCAGTACTTC,TRBJ2-7,TRBD2,17,NA,TRBV4-1
CASSSPEGNEQFF,TGCGCCAGCAGCTCCCCGGAAGGAAATGAGCAGTTCTTC,TRBJ2-1,NA,13,NA,TRBV5-1
CASREIGGISTDTQYF,TGTGCCAGTAGGGAGATAGGGGGTATCAGCACAGATACGCAGTATTTT,TRBJ2-3,NA,16,NA,TRBV19
CASSVGEAFF,TGTGCCAGCAGTGTAGGGGAAGCTTTCTTT,TRBJ1-1,NA,10,NA,TRBV2
CASSLGQGGGYTF,TGCGCCAGCAGTCTTGGACAGGGTGGCGGCTACACCTTC,TRBJ1-2,TRBD1,13,NA,TRBV10-2
CASSLAGTDYGYTF,TGCGCCAGCAGCTTGGCCGGGACCGACTATGGCTACACCTTC,TRBJ1-2,NA,14,few,TRBV5-1
CASSPLTSTTDTQYF,TGTGCCAGCTCACCATTAACGAGTACGACAGATACGCAGTATTTT,TRBJ2-3,NA,15,NA,TRBV18